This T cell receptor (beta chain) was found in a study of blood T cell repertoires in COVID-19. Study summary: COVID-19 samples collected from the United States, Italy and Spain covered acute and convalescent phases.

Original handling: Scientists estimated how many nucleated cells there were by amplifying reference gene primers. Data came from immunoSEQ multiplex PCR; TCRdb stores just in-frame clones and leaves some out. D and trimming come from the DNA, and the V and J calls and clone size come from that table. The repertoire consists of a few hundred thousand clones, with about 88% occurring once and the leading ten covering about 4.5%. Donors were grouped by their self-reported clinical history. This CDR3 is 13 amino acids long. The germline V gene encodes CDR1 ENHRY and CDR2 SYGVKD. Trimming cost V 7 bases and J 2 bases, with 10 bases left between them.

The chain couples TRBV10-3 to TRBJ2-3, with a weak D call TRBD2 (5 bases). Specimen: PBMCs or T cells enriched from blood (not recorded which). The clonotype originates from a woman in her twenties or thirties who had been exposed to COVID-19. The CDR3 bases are TGTGCCATCACCCAGGACTTCACAGATACGCAGTATTTT. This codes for CAITQDFTDTQYF.